The text below deals with one TCR beta chain. Its antigen is unidentified. This record belongs to a study of CD8+CD57+ T cells in acquired aplastic anemia. Findings and caveats of the study: Patients shared some 30 CD8+ CDR3 sequences with controls.

It was genomic DNA that served as the template for profiling TCR beta VDJ and CDR3. TCRdb ran MiXCR on the reads and lists one entry per CDR3 protein. Of about 180,000 distinct CDR3 sequences in the sample, just over 45% were seen once. Germline trimming cut 7 bases from V and 3 bases from J; bases unmatched to any gene: 9. This CDR3 is 14 amino acids long. Per germline, CDR1 SGHDT and CDR2 YYEEEE. The chain uses TRBV5-6 and TRBJ2-7; 8 bases match TRBD1. Sequencing input: sorted CD4+, CD8+, or CD8+CD57+ T cells (not recorded which) from PBMCs. The sequence was obtained from a human donor in good health. CDR3 coding DNA: TGTGCCAGCGGGCAATCGACAGGGGTCTACGAGCAGTACTTC. It yields the protein CASGQSTGVYEQYF.